The T cell receptor (beta chain) described here comes from a study of blood T cell repertoires in COVID-19. Overall study: Some COVID-19 samples were acute and others convalescent; all came from the United States, Italy and Spain. From T cells, B-cell-depleted T cells, or PBMCs came the material, which was cDNA or gDNA.

Authors' methods: The assay estimated nucleated cells by amplifying reference gene primers. Clones were sequenced by immunoSEQ multiplex PCR, and TCRdb holds only the in-frame ones, with some missing. The V and J calls and clone size were taken over from that table, and D and trimming were inferred from the DNA. Altogether about 140,000 clones are present, approximately 82% being singletons, with the ten largest covering roughly 10%. The V and J ends lost 4 bases and 7 bases, in that order; junction bases with no gene match: 11. Looked up from germline, CDR1 is SGHVS and CDR2 is FQNEAQ. The CDR3 runs 16 residues.

The TCR comes from a man aged 60 to 69 with active or convalescent COVID-19. The V call is TRBV7-8, the J call TRBJ2-2; 8 positions agree with TRBD1. Sequenced material: peripheral blood. The CDR3 here is CASSSTGGFFGGELFF. Written as DNA, the CDR3 is TGTGCCAGCAGCTCCACAGGGGGGTTTTTTGGCGGGGAGCTGTTTTTT. The whole variable domain, filled in from reference TRBV7-8 and TRBJ2-2, reads GAGVSQSPRYKVAKRGQDVALRCDPISGHVSLFWYQQALGQGPEFLTYFQNEAQLDKSGLPSDRFFAERPEGSVSTLKIQRTQQEDSAVYLCASSSTGGFFGGELFFGEGSRLTVL.